This T cell receptor (beta chain) was sequenced in a study of blood T cell repertoires in COVID-19. Per the study methods: Estimation of nucleated cell counts relied on the amplification of reference gene primers. Profiled with immunoSEQ multiplex PCR; TCRdb holds only in-frame clones, not every one. Clone size and V and J calls were adopted from that table, with D and trimming inferred from the DNA. The sample has approximately 410,000 clones; roughly 88% are singletons. V shed 2 bases, J shed 0 bases, and the junction held 12 bases outside the gene matches. This CDR3 is built from 18 residues. Germline values: CDR1 SGHAT, CDR2 FQNNGV.

This chain uses TRBV11-2 with TRBJ1-1; 7 positions match TRBD1. The sample taken for sequencing was peripheral blood. This receptor was obtained from a young woman with active or convalescent COVID-19. The CDR3 nucleotides read TGTGCCAGCAGCTTAACCCGTTTGGACAGGACATTGAACACTGAAGCTTTCTTT. It specifies CASSLTRLDRTLNTEAFF.